Shown below are 10 T cell receptor beta chains from a single sample sequenced in a study of breast tumors, draining lymph nodes, adjacent tissues. TCRdb redid the calling of the multiplex PCR reads with MiXCR, one entry per CDR3 protein. Seen here are some 140,000 distinct CDR3 sequences, 20% to 25% observed once, and the top ten hold roughly 2.7%. Breast cancer patients provided tissue from their axillary draining lymph nodes. What was sequenced was axillary lymph node tissue. The receptors here all came from a female donor with breast cancer. Some clones in this sample may be carry-over from other donors' samples.

This clonotype was observed at least ten times. The V call is TRBV10-3, the J call TRBJ2-1; 10 bases align to TRBD2. V dropped 6 bases and J dropped 7; count of bases not matched to a gene: 6. Germline V CDR1 and CDR2: ENHRY, SYGVKD. CDR3 length: 14 amino acids. CDR3 in DNA: TGTGCCATCAGAAGCGGGAGGGCCGGTAATGAGCAGTTCTTC. As protein: CAIRSGRAGNEQFF.

The chain links TRBV18 to TRBJ1-4; 9 bases match TRBD1. The V and J ends lost 0 bases and 13 bases, in that order; junction bases with no gene match: 9. Germline loops: CDR1 KGHSH, CDR2 LQKENI. The length of the CDR3 is 15 residues. The CDR3 loop is CASSPPGQGPEGLFF. CDR3 nucleotide sequence: TGTGCCAGCTCACCACCGGGACAGGGACCCGAAGGACTGTTTTTT.

This clonotype was counted ten times or more. The V and J genes are TRBV20-1 and TRBJ2-7, with 7 bases aligning to TRBD2. This CDR3 has 15 residues. CDR1 DFQATT and CDR2 SNEGSKA come from the germline V gene (reference sequence). The ends lost 0 bases at V and 3 bases at J; junction bases unmatched: 8. The CDR3 loop is CSARDHPGGDYEQYF. The CDR3 DNA sequence: TGCAGTGCTAGAGATCATCCGGGGGGTGACTACGAGCAGTACTTC.

A remark on this clonotype: The junction and the germline gene differ at one end; a read error may be behind it. The CDR3 DNA reads as TGTGCCTGCAGCTTGGGGGGGACTAGCGGCCTAGGATGGCAAGAGACCCAGTACTTC. Its protein is CACSLGGTSGLGWQETQYF. The V and J genes are TRBV5-6 and TRBJ2-5; 11 nucleotides match TRBD2. From germline, CDR1 is SGHDT and CDR2 YYEEEE. The CDR3 has 19 residues.

The J gene is TRBJ2-7, the V gene TRBV19; D might be TRBD1 or TRBD2, each matching 7 bases. The V and J ends lost 8 bases and 3 bases respectively, with 23 bases between them. Germline V gene data show CDR1 as LNHDA and CDR2 as SQIVND (reference sequence). CDR3 length equals 16 residues. The DNA of the CDR3 is TGTGCCAGTGGCAAGGGGAGGGACAGTTCGCGCTACGAGCAGTACTTC. Translating it yields CASGKGRDSSRYEQYF.

This clonotype showed up many times. The chain combines TRBV6-1 with TRBJ2-1; perhaps D is TRBD1 or TRBD2 (5 bases each). V dropped 2 bases and J dropped 6 bases, with 11 bases sitting between them. Germline assignment: CDR1 MNHNS and CDR2 SASEGT. The CDR3 covers 14 residues. The CDR3 sequence: CASSEPSRGNEQFF. The CDR3 DNA follows: TGTGCCAGCAGTGAACCATCGAGGGGCAATGAGCAGTTCTTC.

This clonotype was picked up many times. The chain recombines TRBV20-1 with TRBJ2-1; D is possibly TRBD1 (6 bases). The CDR3 runs to 12 residues. Trimming stripped 4 bases from V and 4 bases from J, with 8 bases between. Germline V gene lookup returns CDR1 DFQATT and CDR2 SNEGSKA (reference sequence). The CDR3 loop is CSAIQGYNEQFF. CDR3 coding DNA: TGCAGTGCTATACAGGGTTACAATGAGCAGTTCTTC.

This clonotype has at least ten counts. The V call is TRBV24-1, the J call TRBJ2-7, with a tentative D call TRBD1 (5 bases). Germline-derived CDR1 and CDR2 are KGHDR and SFDVKD. The V end was cut by 3 bases, the J end by 0 bases, with 14 bases between. This CDR3 is built from 16 residues. CDR3 region: CATSDTDRLDSYEQYF. CDR3 DNA sequence: TGTGCCACCAGTGATACCGACAGACTTGACTCCTACGAGCAGTACTTC.

With respect to this clonotype: A read error is possible here, since a much larger clone lies one base away. The chain employs TRBV6-2 or TRBV6-3 and TRBJ2-5, with D uncertain. The CDR3 is made up of 13 amino acids. Germline CDR1 is MNHEY and CDR2 is SVGEGT. The germline V and J ends were trimmed by 2 bases and 10 bases, with 14 bases remaining between them. CDR3 region: CASSYGIVKIQYF. In nucleotides, the CDR3 is TGTGCCAGCAGTTACGGGATAGTAAAGATCCAGTACTTC.

This clonotype has ten or more counts. The rearrangement joins TRBV12-3 or TRBV12-4 to TRBJ2-7; the match to TRBD2 covers 8 bases. This CDR3 has 14 amino acids. J was trimmed by 2 bases and V by 3 bases; bases with no gene match: 3. CDR3 region: CASSFAGGPYEQYF. CDR3 bases: TGTGCCAGCAGTTTCGCGGGAGGACCCTACGAGCAGTACTTC.